This passage covers 9 T cell receptor beta chains from one sample sequenced in a study of shared clonotypes between healthy human individuals. TCRdb keeps only in-frame clones here, not all; method: immunoSEQ multiplex PCR. The table includes roughly 2,000,000 clones, approximately 94% detected once. CD8 cells classed as naive were CD45RO-negative and positively selected for CCR7, excluding terminally differentiated effector memory CD45RA+ cells. Sample: naive CD8+ T cells sorted from blood. These receptors were obtained from a man younger than 30 in good health.

This chain uses TRBV7-9 with TRBJ2-1; TRBD2 matches at 9 bases. Germline CDR1 is SEHNR and CDR2 is FQNEAQ (reference sequence). V dropped 2 bases and J dropped 8; count of bases not matched to a gene: 7. The CDR3 has 15 residues. CDR3: CASSLPSGIRDEQFF. In nucleotides, the CDR3 is TGTGCCAGCAGCTTACCTAGCGGGATTAGGGATGAGCAGTTCTTC.

The chain employs TRBV5-1 and TRBJ1-3; D unclear. Germline assignment: CDR1 SGHRS and CDR2 YFSETQ. Trimming cost V 1 base and J 0 bases, with 14 bases left between them. This CDR3 comprises 17 residues. The DNA of the CDR3 is TGCGCCAGCAGCTTGTTAATTAGTGGGTTCTCTGGAAACACCATATATTTT. Protein product: CASSLLISGFSGNTIYF.

The chain combines TRBV5-4 with TRBJ1-1, with TRBD1 identical over 11 bases. J was trimmed by 11 bases and V by 4 bases; bases with no gene match: 7. Germline-derived CDR1 and CDR2 are SGHNT and YYREEE (reference sequence). The CDR3 is made up of 13 amino acids. DNA for the CDR3: TGTGCCAGCAGCGCCTGGACAGGGGGCGATGCTTTCTTT. This sequence encodes CASSAWTGGDAFF.

The chain carries TRBV6-5 and TRBJ2-7; either TRBD1 or TRBD2 may supply D (6 bases each). V shed 5 bases and J shed 4 bases, with 15 bases lying between them. Germline CDR1 is MNHEY and CDR2 is SVGAGI. The CDR3 spans 14 residues. The CDR3 coding sequence is TGTGCCAGCAGTCCCCGGGAGACAGGTTACGAGCAGTACTTC. Translated, it gives CASSPRETGYEQYF.

The chain uses TRBV4-2 and TRBJ2-7; D gene unclear. The CDR3 has 14 residues. Trimming removed 1 base from V and 2 bases from J, with 9 bases in between. Germline V gene lookup returns CDR1 LGHNA and CDR2 YNFKEQ. The CDR3, as DNA: TGTGCCAGCAGCCAAGCTCCGAATACCTACGAGCAGTACTTC. This codes for CASSQAPNTYEQYF.

The chain couples TRBV4-3 to TRBJ2-2, with TRBD2 matching 7 bases. CDR1 is LGHNA, CDR2 YSLEER, per germline. V lost 1 base, J lost 4 bases, and 6 bases stayed unmatched. The length of the CDR3 is 16 residues. CDR3 sequence: CASSQVVGGFTGELFF. CDR3 in DNA: TGCGCCAGCAGCCAAGTTGTGGGAGGGTTCACCGGGGAGCTGTTTTTT.

The chain links TRBV4-1 to TRBJ2-7, with D possibly matching TRBD1 (6 bases). Germline CDR1 and CDR2: MGHRA and YSYEKL. V dropped 2 bases and J dropped 3 bases, with 11 bases sitting between them. The CDR3 has 14 residues. CDR3 sequence: CASSQYDRFYEQYF. CDR3 DNA: TGCGCCAGCAGCCAATATGACAGGTTCTACGAGCAGTACTTC.

This clone was detected a few times. J is TRBJ2-6 and V is TRBV27; D is undetermined. The CDR3 has 14 amino acids. CDR1 is MNHEY and CDR2 is SMNVEV in the germline V gene (reference sequence). V was pared by 7 bases and J by 2 bases, with 9 bases between. CDR3 coding DNA: TGTGCCAGCAATACCTTAGCTGGGGCCAACGTCCTGACTTTC. As protein: CASNTLAGANVLTF.

The chain uses TRBV4-1 and TRBJ2-3; either TRBD1 or TRBD2 may fit D (5 bases each). Germline CDR1 reads MGHRA; CDR2 reads YSYEKL. This CDR3 has 19 amino acids. Trimming took 4 bases from V and 1 from J, leaving 24 bases between them. CDR3 DNA sequence: TGCGCCAGCAGCCTGTATATGGCCGGGACCAACATTCGCACAGATACGCAGTATTTT. This sequence encodes CASSLYMAGTNIRTDTQYF.